This is a list of T cell receptor beta chains from one sample in a study of shared clonotypes between healthy human individuals. The protocol was immunoSEQ multiplex PCR, while the TCRdb copy is restricted to in-frame clones and leaves out a portion. The sample has about 2.4 million clones, around 94% seen once. Sequenced sample: naive CD4+ T cells sorted from blood. These receptors were obtained from a man aged 18 to 35 in good health. CDR3s include the opening cysteine and the closing phenylalanine or tryptophan. The D gene is left open where the match is weak. Clone size is stated in some rows and not others, as once, few, many or a class when expanded.

V	D	J	size	CDR3	DNA
TRBV6-5	-	TRBJ1-2	-	CASSPEVGYTF	TGTGCCAGCAGTCCGGAGGTTGGCTACACCTTC
TRBV10-1	-	TRBJ2-3	once	CASSESSGADTQYF	TGCGCCAGCAGTGAGTCGTCCGGAGCAGATACGCAGTATTTT
TRBV28	-	TRBJ1-2	-	CATQERGSGYTF	TGTGCCACCCAAGAAAGAGGTTCGGGCTACACCTTC
TRBV2	-	TRBJ1-6	-	CASSEAGGANSPLHF	TGTGCCAGCAGTGAAGCTGGTGGGGCAAATTCACCCCTCCACTTT
TRBV9	TRBD1	TRBJ2-6	-	CASSASGQGALGANVLTF	TGTGCCAGCAGCGCCTCGGGACAGGGCGCGCTAGGGGCCAACGTCCTGACTTTC
TRBV10-3	-	TRBJ1-5	-	CAISDGDQPQHF	TGTGCCATCAGTGACGGCGATCAGCCCCAGCATTTT
TRBV5-1	TRBD2	TRBJ2-4	-	CASSNTSGSTDRYF	TGCGCCAGCAGCAATACTAGCGGGAGTACAGATCGGTACTTC
TRBV4-1	-	TRBJ2-1	-	CASSQALQRGANEQFF	TGCGCCAGCAGCCAAGCCCTCCAGCGCGGGGCTAATGAGCAGTTCTTC
TRBV18	-	TRBJ1-2	-	CASSPPGDKGYGYTF	TGTGCCAGCTCCCCCCCCGGGGACAAAGGCTATGGCTACACCTTC
TRBV5-6	-	TRBJ2-6	-	CASRPGHLGDSGANVLTF	TGTGCCAGCAGACCCGGACACTTGGGCGACTCTGGGGCCAACGTCCTGACTTTC
TRBV18	-	TRBJ2-2	-	CASAGSANTGELFF	TGTGCCAGCGCAGGGTCTGCGAACACCGGGGAGCTGTTTTTT
TRBV6-5	TRBD2	TRBJ2-2	-	CASKRAGGNTGELFF	TGTGCCAGCAAGAGGGCGGGAGGGAACACCGGGGAGCTGTTTTTT
TRBV7-2	TRBD1	TRBJ2-5	-	CASSSRGHETQYF	TGTGCCAGCAGCTCCAGGGGGCACGAGACCCAGTACTTC
TRBV11-2	TRBD2	TRBJ2-7	-	CASSSGLAAAKYF	TGTGCCAGCAGCTCGGGACTAGCGGCCGCAAAATACTTC
TRBV19	-	TRBJ2-5	-	CASSIGLTTSGETQYF	TGTGCCAGTAGTATCGGGCTCACCACCTCCGGAGAGACCCAGTACTTC
TRBV5-1	-	TRBJ2-7	once	CASSLGDPSEQYF	TGCGCCAGCAGCTTGGGGGACCCTTCTGAGCAGTACTTC
TRBV5-1	-	TRBJ1-4	-	CASSTTSSTGREKLFF	TGCGCCAGCAGCACCACAAGTAGTACAGGACGAGAAAAACTGTTTTTT
TRBV28	-	TRBJ1-2	-	CASSRDGGLSGYTF	TGTGCCAGCAGTAGGGATGGGGGTCTTAGTGGCTACACCTTC
TRBV5-1	TRBD2	TRBJ2-5	-	CASSSPGLAGGQETQYF	TGCGCCAGCAGCTCCCCTGGGTTAGCGGGAGGGCAAGAGACCCAGTACTTC
TRBV5-6	TRBD1	TRBJ2-1	once	CASSLWDRDYNEQFF	TGTGCCAGCAGCTTATGGGACAGGGACTACAATGAGCAGTTCTTC
TRBV2	-	TRBJ1-2	-	CASTRGAPGYGYTF	TGTGCCAGCACTCGGGGGGCGCCAGGCTATGGCTACACCTTC
TRBV28	TRBD2	TRBJ2-7	-	CASSFSRTSNEQYF	TGTGCCAGCAGTTTTTCCCGGACTAGCAACGAGCAGTACTTC
TRBV4-1	-	TRBJ1-2	-	CASSQDHGYYGYTF	TGCGCCAGCAGCCAAGATCATGGCTACTATGGCTACACCTTC
TRBV5-1	-	TRBJ1-1	once	CASSSSRGEWSEAFF	TGCGCCAGCAGCTCTTCCAGGGGAGAATGGTCTGAAGCTTTCTTT
TRBV27	TRBD1	TRBJ1-1	-	CASRLGQGRAFF	TGTGCCAGCAGACTCGGACAGGGGAGAGCTTTCTTT